The 9 T cell receptor beta chains below all came from one sample that was sequenced in a study of blood T cell repertoires in COVID-19. Produced via immunoSEQ multiplex PCR; TCRdb's table is partial and in-frame only. The sample carries tens of thousands of clones, approximately 78% recorded once. The sample taken for sequencing was peripheral blood. These receptors came from a human donor with acute or convalescent COVID-19. The donor label of this sample is uncertain.

The chain uses TRBV11-3 and TRBJ2-4; D possibly corresponds to TRBD1 (5 bases). The CDR3 totals 13 residues. CDR1 SGHNT and CDR2 YENEEA come from the germline V gene. V was shortened by 8 bases and J by 1 base, with 9 bases between the two germline ends. The CDR3 spells CASQGLAKNIQYF. CDR3 bases: TGTGCCAGCCAGGGCCTTGCCAAAAACATTCAGTACTTC. The whole variable domain, filled in from reference TRBV11-3 and TRBJ2-4, reads EAGVVQSPRYKIIEKKQPVAFWCNPISGHNTLYWYLQNLGQGPELLIRYENEEAVDDSQLPKDRFSAERLKGVDSTLKIQPAELGDSAVYLCASQGLAKNIQYFGAGTRLSVL.

V is TRBV9 and J is TRBJ1-6; D is ambiguous. Deletions cut 4 bases from V and 4 bases from J, with 9 bases between. The CDR3 sequence is 14 residues long. Per the germline V gene, CDR1 is SGDLS and CDR2 is YYNGEE. The CDR3 loop reads CASSSGNYNSPLHF. CDR3 nucleotides: TGTGCCAGCAGCTCCGGGAATTATAATTCACCCCTCCACTTT.

This clone occurred once. The genes are TRBV20-1 and TRBJ1-1, with D hard to call. The CDR3 covers 14 residues. Per germline, CDR1 DFQATT and CDR2 SNEGSKA (reference sequence). Between the trimmed V and J ends, which lost 3 bases and 1 base, there was a span of 12 bases. CDR3 DNA: TGCAGTGCTAGTTCTTGGGAGGGGAACACTGAAGCTTTCTTT. It codes for CSASSWEGNTEAFF.

This chain joins TRBV28 and TRBJ1-1, with D perhaps TRBD1 (5 bases). CDR1 and CDR2 (germline): MDHEN, SYDVKM. Trimming took 2 bases from V and 5 from J, leaving 12 bases between them. CDR3 length: 14 residues. CDR3 sequence: CASSLVRGWTEAFF. In DNA form, the CDR3 reads TGTGCCAGCAGTTTAGTTAGGGGTTGGACTGAAGCTTTCTTT.

This chain links TRBV20-1 with TRBJ1-1; D not resolved. Germline loops: CDR1 DFQATT, CDR2 SNEGSKA (reference sequence). Trimming removed 5 bases at V and 3 bases at J, with 4 bases between. The CDR3 sequence is 10 residues long. The CDR3 region is CSALYTEAFF. The CDR3 DNA sequence: TGCAGTGCTCTGTACACTGAAGCTTTCTTT.

The V and J genes are TRBV30 and TRBJ1-2; TRBD1 aligns across 7 bases. The CDR3 spans 10 residues. V shed 8 bases, J shed 4 bases, and the junction held 1 base outside the gene matches. From germline, CDR1 is GTSNPN and CDR2 SVGIG (reference sequence). The CDR3 is CARQGYGYTF. The DNA of the CDR3 is TGTGCCAGACAGGGCTATGGCTACACCTTC.

This chain links TRBV3-1 (or the pseudogene TRBV3-2) with TRBJ2-7, with D perhaps TRBD2 (6 bases). Trimming removed 2 bases at V and 0 bases at J, with 20 bases between. This CDR3 spans 18 amino acids. Germline-derived CDR1 and CDR2 are LGHDT and YNNKEL (reference sequence). The CDR3 spells CASSQRPLASHSSYEQYF. The CDR3 DNA reads as TGTGCCAGCAGCCAAAGGCCCCTAGCGTCCCATTCCTCCTACGAGCAGTACTTC.

V usage is TRBV19 and J usage is TRBJ2-1, with 9 bases matching TRBD1. V lost 5 bases, J lost 8 bases, and 10 bases stayed unmatched. This CDR3 spans 15 amino acids. Germline values: CDR1 LNHDA, CDR2 SQIVND (reference sequence). The CDR3 spells CASSPTQGAKDEQFF. The CDR3 bases are TGTGCCAGTAGTCCGACACAGGGGGCTAAGGATGAGCAGTTCTTC.

The chain is built from TRBV3-1 (or the pseudogene TRBV3-2) and TRBJ2-1, with TRBD2 as a possible D gene (5 bases). The germline V gene has CDR1 LGHDT and CDR2 YNNKEL (reference sequence). V shed 4 bases and J shed 7 bases, with 11 bases lying between them. This CDR3 is built from 13 residues. CDR3 sequence (DNA): TGTGCCAGCAGCCGGGAAGGGAGTAATGAGCAGTTCTTC. It yields the protein CASSREGSNEQFF.